The present TCR beta chain was sequenced within a study of cytomegalovirus exposure and HLA in healthy donors. Overall study context: From about 180 million T cells, an earlier analysis saw under 140 million unique TCR beta sequences.

PCR involved 60 Vbeta and 13 Jbeta primers. As processed by the authors: About 83 million unique TCR beta chains, roughly 11 million shared, were counted in a later analysis. Method: immunoSEQ multiplex PCR; TCRdb's copy keeps in-frame clones and lacks some. V and J calls and clone size are as listed in that table; D and trimming were resolved from the DNA. The repertoire consists of approximately 110,000 clones, with about 79% occurring once and the leading ten covering 2.6%. Between the trimmed V and J ends, which lost 11 bases and 2 bases, there was a span of 13 bases. Germline V gene lookup returns CDR1 MNHNS and CDR2 SASEGT. The CDR3 sequence is 13 residues long.

Sequencing was performed on PBMCs. The sequence derives from a man aged 50 to 60 in good health and CMV-seropositive. The rearrangement joins TRBV6-1 to TRBJ1-5; weak D call: TRBD1 (6 bases). The CDR3 loop is CAVQQGGNQPQHF. The CDR3 DNA reads as TGTGCCGTCCAACAGGGAGGCAATCAGCCCCAGCATTTT.